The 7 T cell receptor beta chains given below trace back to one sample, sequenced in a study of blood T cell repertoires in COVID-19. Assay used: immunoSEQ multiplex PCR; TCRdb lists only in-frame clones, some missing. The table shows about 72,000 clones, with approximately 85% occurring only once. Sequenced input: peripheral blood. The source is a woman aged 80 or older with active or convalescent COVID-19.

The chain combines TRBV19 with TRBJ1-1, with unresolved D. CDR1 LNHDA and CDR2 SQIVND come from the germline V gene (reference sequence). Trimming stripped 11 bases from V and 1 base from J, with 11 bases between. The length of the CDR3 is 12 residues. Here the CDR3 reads CASRGPNTEAFF. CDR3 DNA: TGTGCCTCGCGAGGGCCGAACACTGAAGCTTTCTTT.

The CDR3 loop is CASSYLPPNRGNQPQHF. The CDR3 DNA reads TGTGCCAGCAGTTACCTCCCCCCCAACAGGGGCAATCAGCCCCAGCATTTT. The chain combines TRBV6-2 or TRBV6-3 with TRBJ1-5; D perhaps matches TRBD1 (6 bases). CDR1 is MNHEY and CDR2 is SVGEGT in the germline V gene. The CDR3 is 17 residues long. The V end was cut by 2 bases, the J end by 2 bases, with 16 bases between.

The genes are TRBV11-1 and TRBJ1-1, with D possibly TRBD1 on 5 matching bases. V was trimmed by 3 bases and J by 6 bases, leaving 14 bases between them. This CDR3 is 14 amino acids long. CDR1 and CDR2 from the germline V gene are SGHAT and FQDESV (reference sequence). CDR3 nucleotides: TGTGCCAGCAGCTTCGCCCCAGGGTTCTCTGAAGCTTTCTTT. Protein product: CASSFAPGFSEAFF.

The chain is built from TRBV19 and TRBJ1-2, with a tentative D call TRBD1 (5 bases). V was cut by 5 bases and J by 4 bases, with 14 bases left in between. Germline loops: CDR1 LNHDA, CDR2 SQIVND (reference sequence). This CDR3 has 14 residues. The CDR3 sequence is CASSRRIDSYGYTF. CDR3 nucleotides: TGTGCCAGTAGTCGAAGAATCGACAGCTATGGCTACACCTTC.

CDR3 bases: TGTGCCAGCATATTGATACCGGGACAGGGGGCGCGGGACACTGAAGCTTTCTTT. Its protein product is CASILIPGQGARDTEAFF. The chain is built from TRBV2 and TRBJ1-1; TRBD1 matches 12 bases. V was clipped by 7 bases and J by 3 bases; unmatched bases: 15. Germline CDR1 and CDR2: SNHLY and FYNNEI. This CDR3 is 18 amino acids long.

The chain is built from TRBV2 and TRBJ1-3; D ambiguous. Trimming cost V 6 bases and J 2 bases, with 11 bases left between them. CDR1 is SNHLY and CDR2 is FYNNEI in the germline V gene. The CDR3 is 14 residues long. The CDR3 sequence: CASRPGRPGNTIYF. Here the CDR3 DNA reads TGTGCCAGCAGACCGGGGAGGCCTGGAAACACCATATATTTT.

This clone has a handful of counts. In DNA, the CDR3 is TGTGCCAGTGGGGGACAGGTAGCGAATCAGCCCCAGCATTTT. Its protein is CASGGQVANQPQHF. The chain joins TRBV19 to TRBJ1-5; 8 nucleotides match TRBD1. The CDR3 consists of 14 residues. Germline assignment: CDR1 LNHDA and CDR2 SQIVND (reference sequence). V gave up 8 bases and J gave up 4 bases; unmatched junction bases: 7.